What follows are 21 T cell receptor beta chains derived from one specimen sequenced in a study of post-analysis software for immune sequencing data. Whole-study results and caveats: Patients showed TRBV5-6, TRBV5-1 and TRBV20-1 among several TRBV segments more frequent than in controls.

cDNA libraries of TCR beta carried unique molecular identifiers. Each CDR3 protein is one row after TCRdb ran MiXCR on the PCR reads. Among a few hundred thousand distinct CDR3 sequences, 30% to 45% were seen once, and the ten largest hold under 5.5%. Their antigens remain unidentified. The material sequenced was blood. All receptors come from a girl under 18 with multiple sclerosis.

This clonotype appeared many times. This chain uses TRBV7-3 with TRBJ1-1; 9 nucleotides align to TRBD1. CDR3 length equals 17 residues. CDR1 is SGHTA, CDR2 FQGTGA, per germline. V trimming: 2 bases; J trimming: 8 bases; junction bases outside the gene matches: 15. CDR3 nucleotides: TGTGCCAGCAGCTTAGGGGGACCGATGACTGGACAGGGGGAAGCTTTCTTT. Protein sequence: CASSLGGPMTGQGEAFF.

About this clonotype itself: A much larger clone sits a single nucleotide away, making a read error possible. The chain employs TRBV4-1 and TRBJ2-5; D is perhaps TRBD1 (5 bases). From germline, CDR1 is MGHRA and CDR2 YSYEKL. V was pared by 0 bases and J by 7 bases, with 12 bases between. The CDR3 runs 14 residues. The CDR3 nucleotides are TGCGCCAGCAGCCAAGAGCAGGGTTCTTGGACCCAGTACTTC. It translates to CASSQEQGSWTQYF.

This clonotype was seen ten or more times. This sequence joins TRBV6-5 and TRBJ1-1; D is perhaps TRBD1 (5 bases). V was pared by 2 bases and J by 5 bases, with 15 bases between. This CDR3 region has 15 residues. Per the germline V gene, CDR1 is MNHEY and CDR2 is SVGAGI. The CDR3 is CASSYNRGDRTEAFF. The CDR3 DNA reads as TGTGCCAGCAGTTACAACCGGGGCGATCGGACTGAAGCTTTCTTT.

The rearrangement links TRBV5-1 to TRBJ1-1, with 12 bases aligning to TRBD1. The CDR3 has 19 amino acids. V was clipped by 3 bases and J by 3 bases; unmatched bases: 15. CDR1 and CDR2 (germline): SGHRS, YFSETQ. The CDR3 sequence is CASSSMFTGTGGPYTEAFF. For the CDR3, the DNA is TGCGCCAGCAGCTCGATGTTTACCGGGACAGGGGGCCCGTACACTGAAGCTTTCTTT.

The chain employs TRBV20-1 and TRBJ2-7; D might be TRBD1 or TRBD2, each matching 5 bases. This CDR3 region has 15 residues. Germline CDR1 and CDR2: DFQATT and SNEGSKA (reference sequence). Trimming pared 3 bases from V and 2 bases from J, leaving 17 bases between. The CDR3 loop is CSARMRQGVAYEQYF. CDR3 nucleotide sequence: TGCAGTGCTAGGATGCGGCAGGGAGTTGCCTACGAGCAGTACTTC.

Many counts were recorded for this clonotype. The chain combines TRBV3-1 with TRBJ2-1; TRBD1 is a possible D gene (6 bases). The length of the CDR3 is 15 residues. From germline, CDR1 is LGHDT and CDR2 YNNKEL (reference sequence). The V end lost 2 bases, the J end lost 7 bases, and 15 bases lay between the germline ends. DNA for the CDR3: TGTGCCAGCAGCCAACTAGACCTACAGGGAAATGAGCAGTTCTTC. Protein sequence: CASSQLDLQGNEQFF.

This clonotype was observed a handful of times. V and J are TRBV28 and TRBJ1-5; TRBD1 matches 7 bases. The germline gives CDR1 MDHEN, CDR2 SYDVKM. The trim removed 5 bases at V and 8 bases at J, leaving 18 bases unmatched. This CDR3 contains 17 residues. This CDR3 is CASSKTTGRGGREPQHF. In DNA form, the CDR3 reads TGTGCCAGCAGTAAAACGACAGGGAGGGGGGGGCGGGAGCCCCAGCATTTT.

This sequence joins TRBV20-1 and TRBJ2-7; no firm D call. The CDR3 loop spans 16 amino acids. Trimming removed 2 bases from V and 0 bases from J, with 17 bases in between. Germline V CDR1 and CDR2: DFQATT, SNEGSKA (reference sequence). This chain's CDR3 is CSARPWTRRHSYEQYF. The DNA of the CDR3 is TGCAGTGCTAGACCCTGGACGCGGCGGCACTCCTACGAGCAGTACTTC.

V usage is TRBV19 and J usage is TRBJ1-1; a weak D match, TRBD1 (6 bases). The CDR3 has 14 amino acids. The germline V and J ends were trimmed by 5 bases and 4 bases, with 14 bases remaining between them. CDR1 and CDR2 from the germline V gene are LNHDA and SQIVND (reference sequence). CDR3 bases: TGTGCCAGTAGTGTACAGGGTGGGGCCACTGAAGCTTTCTTT. Translating gives CASSVQGGATEAFF.

The rearrangement links TRBV20-1 to TRBJ2-1, with a tentative D call TRBD2 (7 bases). The last part of the DNA fits TRBJ2-7 better; the J call may be wrong. Looked up from germline, CDR1 is DFQATT and CDR2 is SNEGSKA (reference sequence). The CDR3 runs to 13 residues. The CDR3 sequence is CSAGGGSYNEQYF. The CDR3 bases are TGCAGTGCGGGGGGGGGCTCCTACAATGAGCAGTACTTC.

The chain uses TRBV5-6 and TRBJ1-1; 12 bases are shared with TRBD1. The CDR3 runs to 22 residues. The ends lost 2 bases at V and 1 base at J; junction bases unmatched: 21. Germline values: CDR1 SGHDT, CDR2 YYEEEE. The CDR3 loop reads CASSFGFPWDRGRRSGNTEAFF. For the CDR3, the DNA is TGTGCCAGCAGCTTTGGGTTCCCTTGGGACAGGGGGCGCCGGTCGGGGAACACTGAAGCTTTCTTT.

This clonotype was found once. The chain is built from TRBV5-1 and TRBJ2-1; D is ambiguous. Germline values: CDR1 SGHRS, CDR2 YFSETQ. Trimming shortened V by 8 bases and J by 5 bases, and 14 bases separated the two germline ends. This CDR3 contains 13 residues. The CDR3 DNA follows: TGCGCCAGTAACCTGGACGGAAACAATGAGCAGTTCTTC. This translates into CASNLDGNNEQFF.

On this clonotype: Since a much larger clone is just one base distant, this may be a read error. The conserved phenylalanine or tryptophan is not found at the CDR3 terminus, so this likely reflects a read error. The chain is built from TRBV5-1 and TRBJ1-2; tentative D call: TRBD1 (6 bases). Deletions cut 1 base from V and 0 bases from J, with 10 bases between. This CDR3 contains 15 residues. Looked up from germline, CDR1 is SGHRS and CDR2 is YFSETQ. CDR3 DNA: TGCGCCAGCAGCTTGTCACAGGGCGCTAACTATGGCTACACCGTC. It encodes CASSLSQGANYGYTV.

Of note for this clonotype: It may be a read error: a sequence one base away is much more abundant. The V and J genes are TRBV20-1 and TRBJ2-5, with TRBD2 identical over 13 bases. The CDR3 covers 17 residues. With 3 bases clipped from V and 3 bases from J, the junction kept 10 bases outside the gene matches. Germline CDR1 DFQATT, CDR2 SNEGSKA (reference sequence). CDR3 in amino acids: CSASSRGTSGTKETQYF. As DNA, the CDR3 is TGCAGTGCTAGTAGTCGGGGGACTAGCGGGACGAAAGAGACCCAGTACTTC.

This clonotype was recorded only once. The chain couples TRBV4-1 to TRBJ2-7, with 8 positions matching TRBD1. The CDR3 extends over 15 amino acids. CDR1 and CDR2 (germline): MGHRA, YSYEKL. Trimming took 5 bases from V and 0 from J; bases not matched to a gene: 6. The CDR3 DNA is TGCGCCAGCAGCGAGACAGGGGTGAGCTCCTACGAGCAGTACTTC. It yields the protein CASSETGVSSYEQYF.

As regards this clonotype: A read error may be the cause here, since a much bigger clone is one base away. The chain has TRBV3-1 and TRBJ2-5, with TRBD2 matching over 8 bases. Germline CDR1 reads LGHDT; CDR2 reads YNNKEL (reference sequence). This CDR3 spans 16 amino acids. The CDR3 DNA reads TGTGCCAGCAGCCAGGAGGCGGTAGCGGGGATAGAGACCCATTACTTC. Protein: CASSQEAVAGIETHYF.

The genes are TRBV7-3 and TRBJ2-6; D not certain. V was trimmed by 3 bases and J by 0 bases, leaving 6 bases between them. The CDR3 loop spans 15 amino acids. Germline V gene lookup returns CDR1 SGHTA and CDR2 FQGTGA. The CDR3 region has the DNA TGTGCCAGCAGCTTCTCTGGCTCTGGGGCCAACGTCCTGACTTTC. This encodes CASSFSGSGANVLTF.

At least ten counts were recorded for this clonotype. V is TRBV6-1 and J is TRBJ2-3; 7 bases agree with TRBD2. Trimming cost V 1 base and J 5 bases; bases outside gene matches: 6. The length of the CDR3 is 15 residues. The germline CDR1 and CDR2 sequences are MNHNS and SASEGT. CDR3 coding DNA: TGTGCCAGCAGTGAAGAGGTGGGAGGGGTAGATACGCAGTATTTT. Its translation is CASSEEVGGVDTQYF.

This clonotype was seen at least ten times. Here the CDR3 reads CASSTSGGNGYTF. DNA for the CDR3: TGTGCCAGCAGCACATCAGGGGGAAATGGCTACACCTTC. This rearrangement joins TRBV7-9 to TRBJ1-2; 7 nucleotides line up with TRBD1. CDR3 length: 13 residues. The junction had 6 bases not matched to a gene; V was cut back by 5 bases and J by 6 bases. CDR1 is SEHNR, CDR2 FQNEAQ, per germline (reference sequence). The full variable domain, its missing parts supplied by reference TRBV7-9 and TRBJ1-2, is DTGVSQNPRHKITKRGQNVTFRCDPISEHNRLYWYRQTLGQGPEFLTYFQNEAQLEKSRLLSDRFSAERPKGSFSTLEIQRTEQGDSAMYLCASSTSGGNGYTFGSGTRLTVV.

A single count supports this clonotype. Possible read error: a much larger clone is one base away. V gene TRBV27 combines with J gene TRBJ2-5; 7 bases are a match to TRBD1. Trimming took 7 bases from V and 5 from J; bases not matched to a gene: 10. In germline, CDR1 is MNHEY, CDR2 SMNVEV (reference sequence). The CDR3 length is 14 residues. The CDR3 loop reads CASTGTESLETQYF. CDR3 in DNA: TGTGCCAGCACGGGGACAGAGTCCTTGGAGACCCAGTACTTC.

This clonotype turned up a few times. Possible read error: a much larger clone is one base away. CDR3 nucleotides: TGCAGCGCTGATGCGGGGGCAGGATACAATGAGCAGTTCTTC. Its protein is CSADAGAGYNEQFF. The chain couples TRBV29-1 to TRBJ2-1, with D perhaps matching TRBD2 (7 bases). The CDR3 is 14 residues long. Germline V gene lookup returns CDR1 SQVTM and CDR2 ANQGSEA. V was trimmed by 7 bases and J by 4 bases, leaving 17 bases between them.